This TCR beta chain was obtained from a study of blood T cells in healthy people across ages. A note on this clonotype: Sequence at one end of the junction differs from germline and may be a read error.

The CDR3 extends over 17 amino acids. The germline V gene has CDR1 SGHAT and CDR2 FQNNGV. The use of a sample-barcoded 5' primer and a J-beta primer mix characterized a second PCR of about 7 to 12 cycles. TCRdb re-called the 5' RACE reads with MiXCR, one entry per CDR3 protein. This table holds over 700,000 distinct CDR3 sequences, about 53% found once. What was sequenced was blood. This TCR was sampled from a man at least 80 years old in good health. V gene TRBV11-2 combines with J gene TRBJ2-4, with 11 bases identical to TRBD2. The CDR3 protein is CANSLALAGGAKNIQYF. The CDR3 nucleotides are TGTGCCAACAGCTTAGCGCTAGCGGGGGGAGCCAAAAACATTCAGTACTTC.